The T cell receptor beta chain under discussion was sequenced for a study of CD8 T cells in ankylosing spondylitis. Making use of molecular barcodes, quantitative 5'-RACE generated TCR beta libraries. TCRdb ran MiXCR on the 5' RACE reads and lists one entry per CDR3 protein. The table shows roughly 180,000 distinct CDR3 sequences, with roughly 10% occurring only once. This clonotype came up a few times. Trimming cost V 0 bases and J 7 bases, with 15 bases left between them. The CDR3 is 16 amino acids. Germline CDR1 reads MNHEY; CDR2 reads SVGAGI. This chain uses TRBV6-5 with TRBJ2-2; D possibly corresponds to TRBD1 (6 bases). The sample comprised blood, either unsorted or a sorted T cell fraction (not recorded which). The source is a male donor with ankylosing spondylitis or in good health (not recorded which). CDR3 amino acids: CASSYSFMGAVGELFF. DNA of the CDR3: TGTGCCAGCAGTTACTCGTTCATGGGGGCCGTCGGGGAGCTGTTTTTT.